This entry features one TCR beta chain sequence. Seattle patient enrollment occurred during active infection, with longitudinal follow-up thereafter. This entry is derived from a study of blood T cell repertoires in COVID-19. The germline V gene encodes CDR1 SGHRS and CDR2 YFSETQ. J gave up 4 bases and V 4 bases, and 7 bases lay outside the gene matches. The CDR3 is 15 residues long. Original processing methods: Counts of nucleated cells, estimated from reference gene primer amplification, were obtained. Profiled with immunoSEQ multiplex PCR; TCRdb holds only in-frame clones, not every one. From that table come the V and J calls and clone size; the DNA was used to work out D and trimming. This table has 84,000 or so clones, around 80% appearing once.

Sequenced input: peripheral blood. V and J are TRBV5-1 and TRBJ2-5; TRBD2 matches at 10 bases. The clonotype comes from a man aged 60 to 69 with COVID-19, enrolled during active disease. The CDR3 spells CASSMGTSVRETQYF. CDR3 nucleotides: TGCGCCAGCAGCATGGGGACTAGCGTGCGAGAGACCCAGTACTTC.